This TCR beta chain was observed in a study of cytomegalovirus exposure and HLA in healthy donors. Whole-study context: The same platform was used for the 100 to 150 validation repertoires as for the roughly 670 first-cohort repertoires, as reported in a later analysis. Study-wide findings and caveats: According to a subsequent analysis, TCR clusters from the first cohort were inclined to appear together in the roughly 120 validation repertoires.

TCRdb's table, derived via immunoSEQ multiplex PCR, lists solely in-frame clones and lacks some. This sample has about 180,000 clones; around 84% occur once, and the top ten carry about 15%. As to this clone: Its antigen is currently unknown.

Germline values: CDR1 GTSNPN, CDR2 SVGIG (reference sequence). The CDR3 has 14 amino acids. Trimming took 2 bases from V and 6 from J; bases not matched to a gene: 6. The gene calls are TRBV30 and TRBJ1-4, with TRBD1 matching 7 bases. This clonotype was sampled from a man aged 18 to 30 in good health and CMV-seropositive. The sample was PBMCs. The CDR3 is CAWSKDRKYEKLFF. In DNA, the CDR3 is TGTGCCTGGAGTAAGGACAGGAAGTATGAAAAACTGTTTTTT.